This TCR beta chain was sequenced during a study of human T cells and chemical hapten exposure. For the study at large: 2% DPC applied to a 2 cm by 2 cm arm area sensitized donors. The variation in per-sample TCR yields arose mainly from small differences in pooled library volumes.

General study findings and limits: Versus controls, significantly more large CDR3 similarity clusters arose from expanded TCRs.

Sample time point: patch test 3, about 24 weeks after DPC sensitization. Treatment reported: therapeutic diphenylcyclopropenone sensitization with weekly scalp DPC. On this clonotype: Its specificity is unknown.

Single cDNA molecules in the library carried unique molecular identifiers attached during preparation. In TCRdb, the RACE reads were re-called with MiXCR into one record per CDR3 protein. This table has some 97,000 distinct CDR3 sequences, less than 35% appearing once. This CDR3 comprises 14 residues. Trimming removed 11 bases from V and 1 base from J, with 14 bases in between. Per germline, CDR1 ENHRY and CDR2 SYGVKD. The receptor comes from a man aged 40-49 years with alopecia areata. Some clones in this sample may be carry-over from other donors' samples. The genes are TRBV10-3 and TRBJ2-2; TRBD1 or TRBD2 may be the D gene (5 bases each). Source: whole blood, taken in connection with sensitization to the hapten diphenylcyclopropenone (DPC). The CDR3 region is CAVAGTGNTGELFF. The CDR3 DNA follows: TGTGCCGTGGCCGGGACCGGGAACACCGGGGAGCTGTTTTTT.